The present T cell receptor beta chain was sequenced within a study of T cell repertoires in cytomegalovirus infection. For the study at large: Recently identified HLA-C-restricted CMV epitopes and well-studied HLA-B-restricted CMV epitopes were used by the study. Matching HLA type and CMV infection were both indicated by public TCR beta signatures.

TCRdb recomputed calls from the reads with MiXCR, one row per CDR3 protein. The sample includes about 310,000 distinct CDR3 sequences, 25% of them seen just once. The CDR3 is made up of 17 amino acids. The germline V and J ends were trimmed by 1 base and 4 bases, with 14 bases remaining between them. The germline gives CDR1 LGHNA, CDR2 YNFKEQ. Many counts were recorded for this clonotype. Antigen unknown. Here the sequenced sample was cultured PBMCs, taken from culture after CMV antigen stimulation. The source of this sequence is a human donor in good health (CMV status not recorded). Some clones in this sample may be carry-over from other donors' samples. The J gene is TRBJ1-6, the V gene TRBV4-2; D perhaps matches TRBD1 (5 bases). CDR3 nucleotides: TGTGCCAGCAGCCAAGGGCCCGGGACTGCATATAATTCACCCCTCCACTTT. Protein product: CASSQGPGTAYNSPLHF.